This T cell receptor beta chain stems from a study of beta chain features in type 1 diabetes. Study results and limitations: Diminished insertions and augmented deletions at VDJ junctions characterized type 1 diabetes patients. Across all four CD4+ subsets, people with type 1 diabetes showed modestly shorter TCRB CDR3s.

CDR1 and CDR2 from the germline V gene are SGDLS and YYNGEE. The CDR3 has 15 amino acids. The V gene lost 2 bases and the J gene lost 0 bases, with 8 bases spanning the gap. Sequenced material consisted of expressed TCRB transcripts (all of the isolated RNA was reverse transcribed). This table comes from immunoSEQ multiplex PCR, and its TCRdb copy is limited to in-frame clones, with some not included. The data contain 230,000 or so clones, 16% of them singletons. Stem cell-like memory, regulatory, central memory and naive CD4+ cells were sorted via CD45RO/CCR7/CD25/CD127/CD95/CD27. As to this clone: The antigen is undetermined. Other DNA sequences from this sample encode an identical CDR3 as well.

Sequenced: naive CD4+ T cells from blood. This chain connects TRBV9 to TRBJ2-2; D remains unclear. The receptor's source is a man aged 30-40 years with type 1 diabetes. CDR3 DNA: TGTGCCAGCAGCGTCGGCACTTCGAACACCGGGGAGCTGTTTTTT. Its translation is CASSVGTSNTGELFF.